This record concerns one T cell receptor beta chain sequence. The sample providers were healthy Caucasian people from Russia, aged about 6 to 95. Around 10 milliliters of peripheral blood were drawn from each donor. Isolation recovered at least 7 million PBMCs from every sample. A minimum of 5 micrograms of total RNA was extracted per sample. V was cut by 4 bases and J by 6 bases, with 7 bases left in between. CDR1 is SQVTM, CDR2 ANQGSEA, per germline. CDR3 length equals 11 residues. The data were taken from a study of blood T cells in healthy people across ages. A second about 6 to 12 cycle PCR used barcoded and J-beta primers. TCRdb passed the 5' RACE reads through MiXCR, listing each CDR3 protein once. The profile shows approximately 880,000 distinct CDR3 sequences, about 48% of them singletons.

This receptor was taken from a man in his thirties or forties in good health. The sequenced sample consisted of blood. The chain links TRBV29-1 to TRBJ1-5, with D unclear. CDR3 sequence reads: CSVGNSQPQHF. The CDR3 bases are TGCAGCGTTGGAAACAGTCAGCCCCAGCATTTT.